This T cell receptor (beta chain) was sequenced during a study of control samples from healthy donors and cancer patients. Repertoires were generated with immunoSEQ multiplex PCR, while TCRdb's copy carries only in-frame clones and drops some. The repertoire holds about 74,000 clones, with 70% to 90% as singletons. The sample was blood. This clonotype was obtained from a woman between 45 and 65 years old in good health.

The CDR3 DNA is TGTGCCAGCAGTCCCCGGCTATGGGCCGGGGAGCTGTTTTTT. Encoded protein: CASSPRLWAGELFF. V and J are TRBV27 and TRBJ2-2; D gene ambiguous. Per the germline V gene, CDR1 is MNHEY and CDR2 is SMNVEV (reference sequence). The CDR3 is made up of 14 amino acids. V was clipped by 5 bases and J by 6 bases, with 13 bases between them.